In this sample, the clone carrying this TCR beta chain turned up a few times. Germline values: CDR1 DFQATT, CDR2 SNEGSKA (reference sequence). V was clipped by 7 bases and J by 6 bases; unmatched bases: 13. The CDR3 is 14 amino acids. A minimum of 7 million PBMCs was isolated per sample. This specimen comes from a study of blood T cells in healthy people across ages. Combining a sample-barcoded 5' primer with a J-beta primer mix, a second PCR ran for roughly 7 to 11 cycles. TCRdb itself ran the 5' RACE reads through MiXCR, one entry per CDR3 protein. The table lists roughly 2 million distinct CDR3 sequences, roughly 50% of them singletons, with less than 2.5% in the top ten.

The TCR was taken from a woman in her forties in good health. V usage is TRBV20-1 and J usage is TRBJ2-5, with 8 bases aligning to TRBD1. Sequenced: blood. The CDR3 region is CSGVRTGYRKTQYF. CDR3 DNA sequence: TGCAGTGGGGTCCGGACAGGGTATAGGAAGACCCAGTACTTC.